This TCR beta chain was documented in a study of T-cell reconstitution after alpha-beta-depleted transplantation in children. This clonotype occurred many times. The antigen is unknown. Study-wide results and caveats: T-cell counts and diversity at one year following transplant were attributed mainly to newly produced T cells. Alpha-beta T cells about two months after transplant reportedly derived from several hundred expanded graft clones. For some patients, TCRbeta diversity was high at day 60 because of recipient T cells and thymic progenitors that survived.

Unique molecular identifiers were incorporated when the TCRbeta library was constructed. TCRdb reanalysed the PCR reads using MiXCR and keeps one entry per CDR3 protein. The repertoire holds hundreds of thousands of distinct CDR3 sequences, 10% to 15% seen once, with approximately 2% in the top ten. The CDR3 consists of 14 residues. V gave up 5 bases and J gave up 7 bases, with 18 bases separating them. The V gene's germline CDR1 is LNHNV and CDR2 YYDKDF (reference sequence). The material sequenced was PBMCs, mostly from graft donor cells, taken 360 days after TCRalphabeta/CD19-depleted stem cell transplant. The chain carries TRBV15 and TRBJ2-7; D not certain. This TCR derives from a male patient under 18 who had a stem cell transplant for acute myeloid leukemia, so the T cells may come from the graft donor. The CDR3 DNA reads as TGTGCCACCAGCTACCTCGGACCATCTCAGGAGCAGTACTTC. Its protein is CATSYLGPSQEQYF.